The present T cell receptor (beta chain) was sequenced within a study of technical replicates of blood from a handful of donors. Produced via immunoSEQ multiplex PCR; TCRdb's table is partial and in-frame only. Counted here are more than 75,000 clones, 93% occurring once; the ten biggest clones make up approximately 0.22%. CDR1 SGHTA and CDR2 FQGTGA come from the germline V gene. V was trimmed by 1 base and J by 7 bases, leaving 13 bases between them. This CDR3 has 14 amino acids. The chain uses TRBV7-3 and TRBJ1-2; D is possibly TRBD1 (6 bases). The sequenced material came from T cells isolated from PBMCs. This clonotype was sampled from a human donor in good health. The CDR3 DNA is TGTGCCAGCAGCTTAAATTCAGGGGATGGTGGCTACACCTTC. It translates to CASSLNSGDGGYTF.